The 27 T cell receptor beta chains listed next were all sequenced from one sample in a study of shared clonotypes between healthy human individuals. Profiled with immunoSEQ multiplex PCR; TCRdb holds only in-frame clones, not every one. The table shows over a million clones, with around 97% occurring only once. Sequenced: naive CD4+ T cells sorted from blood. The subset: CD45RA+ positively selected. The receptors were gathered from a man in his thirties or forties in good health.

A single count supports this clone. The rearrangement uses TRBV6-5 and TRBJ1-3; D is uncertain. V lost 4 bases and J 0 bases, leaving 10 bases between the germline ends. CDR1 and CDR2 from the germline V gene are MNHEY and SVGAGI. The CDR3 has 15 amino acids. In DNA form, the CDR3 reads TGTGCCAGCAGTTCCACCCCTCACTCTGGAAACACCATATATTTT. The encoded protein is CASSSTPHSGNTIYF.

This chain links TRBV7-9 with TRBJ2-7; D possibly corresponds to TRBD2 (5 bases). This CDR3 is built from 17 residues. The V end was cut by 8 bases, the J end by 1 base, with 24 bases between. From germline, CDR1 is SEHNR and CDR2 FQNEAQ (reference sequence). CDR3 protein: CASYRSSRAKGSYEQYF. In DNA form, the CDR3 reads TGTGCCAGCTATAGGTCGTCGCGGGCTAAGGGTTCCTACGAGCAGTACTTC.

The chain employs TRBV5-1 and TRBJ2-1, with TRBD1 matching over 8 bases. Germline lookup yields CDR1 SGHRS and CDR2 YFSETQ. V was pared by 2 bases and J by 9 bases, with 4 bases of the junction left unmatched. The length of the CDR3 is 13 residues. The CDR3 loop is CASSLSGGTEQFF. The CDR3 bases are TGCGCCAGCAGCTTATCAGGGGGCACTGAGCAGTTCTTC.

The gene calls are TRBV6-4 and TRBJ2-5; tentative D call: TRBD2 (5 bases). Germline CDR1 and CDR2: MRHNA and SNTAGT. This CDR3 has 15 amino acids. Trimming shortened V by 7 bases and J by 2 bases, and 17 bases separated the two germline ends. The CDR3 DNA follows: TGTGCCAGCACCTCTGGGGAGATACAACAAGAGACCCAGTACTTC. This codes for CASTSGEIQQETQYF.

The chain combines TRBV5-1 with TRBJ2-7; TRBD1 might be the D (6 bases). V was shortened by 1 base and J by 2 bases, with 19 bases between the two germline ends. Germline V gene sequence: CDR1 SGHRS, CDR2 YFSETQ. The CDR3 loop spans 17 amino acids. The CDR3 spells CASSLLTSSGVTYEQYF. The CDR3 bases are TGCGCCAGCAGCTTGTTAACTTCGTCAGGGGTGACCTACGAGCAGTACTTC.

This clone was recorded once. The chain recombines TRBV9 with TRBJ2-3, with D possibly matching TRBD1 (6 bases). V was cut by 4 bases and J by 1 base, with 13 bases left in between. CDR1 and CDR2 from the germline V gene are SGDLS and YYNGEE. The length of the CDR3 is 15 residues. CDR3 in DNA: TGTGCCAGCAGCCTTACAGGGTCGGGCACAGATACGCAGTATTTT. It yields the protein CASSLTGSGTDTQYF.

The chain carries TRBV5-4 and TRBJ2-2; the match to TRBD1 covers 9 bases. The CDR3 is made up of 16 amino acids. J lost 6 bases, V lost 0 bases, and 6 bases had no gene match. Germline V lookup: CDR1 SGHNT, CDR2 YYREEE (reference sequence). DNA for the CDR3: TGTGCCAGCAGCTTGGGGAGGACAGGGGATTCCGGGGAGCTGTTTTTT. Translated: CASSLGRTGDSGELFF.

V is TRBV2 and J is TRBJ2-3, with 8 bases lining up with TRBD1. The germline V gene has CDR1 SNHLY and CDR2 FYNNEI. After removal of 5 bases from V and 2 bases from J, the junction contained 3 bases not matched to a gene. The CDR3 is made up of 14 amino acids. CDR3 region: CASSWDRHTDTQYF. The DNA of the CDR3 is TGTGCCAGCAGTTGGGACAGGCACACAGATACGCAGTATTTT.

This clone is a singleton in its sample. The rearrangement links TRBV5-4 to TRBJ2-4, with D unclear. Between the trimmed V and J ends, which lost 2 bases and 1 base, there was a span of 7 bases. Per germline, CDR1 SGHNT and CDR2 YYREEE (reference sequence). The CDR3 contains 14 residues. For the CDR3, the DNA is TGTGCCAGCAGCTTAGACACGGCCAAAAACATTCAGTACTTC. Its protein is CASSLDTAKNIQYF.

The chain uses TRBV28 and TRBJ1-4, with 8 bases fitting TRBD1. The J segment lost 5 bases and the V segment lost 6 bases, leaving 2 bases of the junction unmatched. Germline-derived CDR1 and CDR2 are MDHEN and SYDVKM. The CDR3 consists of 13 residues. CDR3 bases: TGTGCCAGCAGCAGGGGGCGCAATGAAAAACTGTTTTTT. This sequence encodes CASSRGRNEKLFF.

J is TRBJ2-3 and V is TRBV4-3, with a tentative D call TRBD2 (5 bases). The germline V gene encodes CDR1 LGHNA and CDR2 YSLEER. V lost 2 bases and J 4 bases, leaving 16 bases between the germline ends. This CDR3 has 16 amino acids. Written as DNA, the CDR3 is TGCGCCAGCAGCCAATACGCTAGGGCGGAGGCAGATACGCAGTATTTT. Protein: CASSQYARAEADTQYF.

Worth noting for this clone: Different DNA sequences within this sample yield the same CDR3. The chain has TRBV6-1 and TRBJ2-7, with D possibly matching TRBD1 (5 bases). The CDR3 has 13 residues. Trimming cost V 4 bases and J 2 bases, with 9 bases left between them. Germline V gene lookup returns CDR1 MNHNS and CDR2 SASEGT. The CDR3 DNA sequence: TGTGCCAGCAGTGCACAGGCGGCCTACGAGCAGTACTTC. Translation gives CASSAQAAYEQYF.

V is TRBV5-1 and J is TRBJ2-3, with D possibly being TRBD1 or TRBD2 (5 bases each). The CDR3 is 16 amino acids. Trimming removed 1 base from V and 0 bases from J, with 12 bases in between. The germline V gene encodes CDR1 SGHRS and CDR2 YFSETQ. CDR3 bases: TGCGCCAGCAGCTTGTGGGGCGGGCTTAGCACAGATACGCAGTATTTT. This gives the protein CASSLWGGLSTDTQYF.

This chain joins TRBV11-2 and TRBJ2-5; perhaps TRBD2 as D (5 bases). CDR3 length equals 14 residues. V was cut by 2 bases and J by 1 base, with 8 bases left in between. Per the germline V gene, CDR1 is SGHAT and CDR2 is FQNNGV. This CDR3 is CASSLKRFQETQYF. CDR3 sequence (DNA): TGTGCCAGCAGCTTAAAGCGGTTCCAAGAGACCCAGTACTTC.

The chain links TRBV7-9 to TRBJ2-7; TRBD2 aligns across 7 bases. The germline V gene encodes CDR1 SEHNR and CDR2 FQNEAQ (reference sequence). This CDR3 has 15 amino acids. The ends lost 1 base at V and 1 base at J; junction bases unmatched: 4. CDR3 bases: TGTGCCAGCAGCTTAGTGCCTAGCGGTTCCTACGAGCAGTACTTC. This translates into CASSLVPSGSYEQYF.

This chain uses TRBV6-6 with TRBJ2-5, with D possibly being TRBD1 (6 bases). The CDR3 runs 14 residues. CDR1 is MNHNY and CDR2 is SVGAGI in the germline V gene (reference sequence). Trimming removed 7 bases at V and 5 bases at J, with 17 bases between. The CDR3 loop reads CASNKLGDTETQYF. DNA of the CDR3: TGTGCCAGCAACAAACTCGGGGACACGGAGACCCAGTACTTC.

V usage is TRBV7-9 and J usage is TRBJ2-1; 9 bases match TRBD1. CDR3 length equals 16 residues. Trimming at V came to 2 bases and at J to 5 bases, leaving 7 bases not matched to a gene. Germline CDR1 is SEHNR and CDR2 is FQNEAQ (reference sequence). The CDR3 region is CASSLTPGQGNNEQFF. For the CDR3, the DNA is TGTGCCAGCAGCTTAACTCCGGGACAGGGTAACAATGAGCAGTTCTTC.

This chain joins TRBV7-3 and TRBJ2-3; D could derive from TRBD1 or TRBD2 (6 bases each). Germline-derived CDR1 and CDR2 are SGHTA and FQGTGA. This CDR3 spans 15 amino acids. With 5 bases removed from V and 2 bases from J, the gap between germline ends came to 14 bases. The CDR3, as DNA: TGTGCCAGCAGCCCTGGGGGCGGGACCACAGATACGCAGTATTTT. As protein: CASSPGGGTTDTQYF.

This rearrangement joins TRBV7-9 to TRBJ2-2; 10 bases fit TRBD2. The CDR3 length is 16 residues. V dropped 3 bases and J dropped 1; count of bases not matched to a gene: 2. The V gene's germline CDR1 is SEHNR and CDR2 FQNEAQ (reference sequence). Written as DNA, the CDR3 is TGTGCCAGCAGCTTCTGGACTAGCGGGAACACCGGGGAGCTGTTTTTT. Residues: CASSFWTSGNTGELFF.

The gene calls are TRBV7-9 and TRBJ1-1; D not resolved. Trimming stripped 4 bases from V and 0 bases from J, with 6 bases between. The CDR3 consists of 13 residues. Germline V lookup: CDR1 SEHNR, CDR2 FQNEAQ (reference sequence). The CDR3 loop reads CASSSGVNTEAFF. The CDR3 DNA sequence: TGTGCCAGCAGCTCCGGCGTGAACACTGAAGCTTTCTTT.

This sequence joins TRBV30 and TRBJ2-1; possibly TRBD2 for D (6 bases). CDR1 is GTSNPN and CDR2 is SVGIG in the germline V gene (reference sequence). This CDR3 region has 15 residues. V lost 0 bases and J 9 bases, leaving 18 bases between the germline ends. The CDR3 loop is CAWSVYTGVEGEQFF. In DNA, the CDR3 is TGTGCCTGGAGTGTATATACGGGAGTGGAGGGTGAGCAGTTCTTC.

CDR3 bases: TGTGCCAGCAGTCGTAGCGGGAGCTCCTACGAGCAGTACTTC. Its translation: CASSRSGSSYEQYF. The chain employs TRBV11-3 and TRBJ2-7; 9 bases align to TRBD2. The CDR3 length is 14 residues. Germline CDR1 reads SGHNT; CDR2 reads YENEEA. The J segment lost 0 bases and the V segment lost 6 bases, leaving 3 bases of the junction unmatched.

J is TRBJ2-1 and V is TRBV11-2, with D perhaps matching TRBD2 (6 bases). Germline assignment: CDR1 SGHAT and CDR2 FQNNGV. The V end was cut by 3 bases, the J end by 4 bases, with 16 bases between. The CDR3 is 16 amino acids. CDR3 loop: CASSFLPAGLYNEQFF. DNA for the CDR3: TGTGCCAGCAGCTTTCTCCCAGCGGGCCTGTACAATGAGCAGTTCTTC.

This chain uses TRBV15 with TRBJ2-7; the D gene is possibly TRBD1 (7 bases). The CDR3 length is 22 residues. Germline CDR1 and CDR2: LNHNV and YYDKDF (reference sequence). Trimming removed 0 bases from V and 2 bases from J, with 32 bases in between. CDR3 coding DNA: TGTGCCACCAGCAGAGAAATGACCCACAGGGGTTTTAGCGGAGATCCCACCTACGAGCAGTACTTC. Its protein is CATSREMTHRGFSGDPTYEQYF.

In regard to this clone: This same CDR3 is encoded by further DNA sequences in the sample. This chain connects TRBV28 to TRBJ1-5; maybe TRBD1 (5 bases). Trimming shortened V by 3 bases and J by 6 bases, and 6 bases separated the two germline ends. The CDR3 sequence is 12 residues long. The germline CDR1 and CDR2 sequences are MDHEN and SYDVKM. The CDR3 loop is CASSFGGQPQHF. CDR3 nucleotides: TGTGCCAGCAGTTTCGGGGGTCAGCCCCAGCATTTT.

CDR3 sequence (DNA): TGTGCCAGCAGCGTAGGTTCCCCGGGACAGTCGAACACTGAAGCTTTCTTT. Translation: CASSVGSPGQSNTEAFF. V gene TRBV9 combines with J gene TRBJ1-1; 7 nucleotides agree with TRBD1. Per the germline V gene, CDR1 is SGDLS and CDR2 is YYNGEE. CDR3 size: 17 residues. The ends lost 0 bases at V and 1 base at J; junction bases unmatched: 9.

The rearrangement joins TRBV4-2 to TRBJ2-1; 7 nucleotides agree with TRBD2. From germline, CDR1 is LGHNA and CDR2 YNFKEQ. The junction had 12 bases not matched to a gene; V was cut back by 9 bases and J by 7 bases. CDR3 length: 14 residues. CDR3 in amino acids: CASTIGLERNEQFF. CDR3 coding DNA: TGTGCCAGTACGATCGGACTAGAAAGAAATGAGCAGTTCTTC.